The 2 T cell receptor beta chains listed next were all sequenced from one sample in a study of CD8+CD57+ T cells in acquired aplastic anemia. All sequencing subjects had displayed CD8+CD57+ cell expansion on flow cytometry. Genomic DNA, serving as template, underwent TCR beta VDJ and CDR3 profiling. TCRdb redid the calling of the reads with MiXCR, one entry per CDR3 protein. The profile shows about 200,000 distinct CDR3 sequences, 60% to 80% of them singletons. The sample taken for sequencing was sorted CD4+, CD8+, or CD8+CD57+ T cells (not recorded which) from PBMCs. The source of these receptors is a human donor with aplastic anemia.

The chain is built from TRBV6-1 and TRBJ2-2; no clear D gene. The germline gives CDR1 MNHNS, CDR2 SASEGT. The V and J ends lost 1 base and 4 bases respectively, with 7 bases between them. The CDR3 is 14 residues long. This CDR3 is CASSEVAVTGELFF. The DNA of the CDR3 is TGTGCCAGCAGTGAAGTGGCTGTCACCGGGGAGCTGTTTTTT.

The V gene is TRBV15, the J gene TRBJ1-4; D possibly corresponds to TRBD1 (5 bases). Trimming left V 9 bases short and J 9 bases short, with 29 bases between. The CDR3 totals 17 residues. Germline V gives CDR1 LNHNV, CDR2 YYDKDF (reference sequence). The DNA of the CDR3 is TGTGCCACGGAGTGGGACCGCCAATTGGAAGGGAATAAAAAACTGTTTTTT. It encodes CATEWDRQLEGNKKLFF.